Below, 5 T cell receptor beta chains from the same sample are listed, as sequenced in a study of Ad26.COV2.S vaccination and SARS-CoV-2 variants. As for treatment: around 19 received Ad26.COV2.S at low or high dose, single or two shots; about 5 received placebo; per-sample allocation not given. The investigators took samples on day 63 after the first vaccine or placebo injection. Sequencing used immunoSEQ multiplex PCR; TCRdb keeps in-frame clones, though not all of them. The repertoire holds about 480,000 clones, 87% seen once, with around 13% in the top ten. The specimen comprised peripheral blood, sampled in a trial of Ad26.COV2.S vaccine versus placebo. Receptors originate from a person aged 18 to 59 who received the Ad26.COV2.S COVID-19 vaccine or a placebo.

The J gene is TRBJ1-2, the V gene TRBV28, with D maybe TRBD1 (6 bases). The CDR3 is made up of 14 amino acids. V lost 9 bases and J lost 8, with 22 bases in between. Germline CDR1 reads MDHEN; CDR2 reads SYDVKM. CDR3 sequence reads: CASLLQTVQGGYTF. Written as DNA, the CDR3 is TGTGCCAGTCTTCTCCAGACAGTCCAGGGGGGCTACACCTTC.

The rearrangement links TRBV5-1 to TRBJ2-3, with TRBD1 matching 8 bases. This CDR3 is 15 amino acids long. Trimming took 3 bases from V and 5 from J; bases not matched to a gene: 8. CDR1 is SGHRS and CDR2 is YFSETQ in the germline V gene. In DNA, the CDR3 is TGCGCCAGCAGCTCCCAAGCAGGGGGCAAAGATACGCAGTATTTT. This codes for CASSSQAGGKDTQYF.

This clone occurred many times. The chain recombines TRBV4-1 with TRBJ2-7; D perhaps matches TRBD1 (6 bases). Trimming pared 0 bases from V and 2 bases from J, leaving 14 bases between. In germline, CDR1 is MGHRA, CDR2 YSYEKL. There are 16 residues in the CDR3. CDR3 loop: CASSQDPDSRTYEQYF. The CDR3, as DNA: TGCGCCAGCAGCCAAGACCCGGACAGTAGGACCTACGAGCAGTACTTC.

The rearrangement joins TRBV6-2 or TRBV6-3 to TRBJ2-3; tentatively, D is TRBD2 (6 bases). CDR3 length equals 17 residues. V lost 2 bases and J 5 bases, leaving 20 bases between the germline ends. CDR1 is MNHEY, CDR2 SVGEGT, per germline. CDR3 loop: CASSYRAWGLVGDTQYF. The CDR3 nucleotides read TGTGCCAGCAGTTACCGGGCCTGGGGACTGGTGGGAGATACGCAGTATTTT.

J is TRBJ2-7 and V is TRBV29-1; D is unresolved. The CDR3 covers 12 residues. V was clipped by 6 bases and J by 4 bases, with 13 bases between them. The germline CDR1 and CDR2 sequences are SQVTM and ANQGSEA. The DNA for the CDR3 is TGCAGCGTCGTCCTCTCCCAGTACGAGCAGTACTTC. Translating gives CSVVLSQYEQYF.